This TCR beta chain was sequenced during a study of pediatric ulcerative colitis. Notes on the study in general: A couple of rectal clonotypes were found only in ulcerative colitis patients, all of them. Ulcerative colitis patients shared more blood-rectal clones than controls.

Comment on this clone: The antigen is unknown.

Sequencing was at survey level. The table came from immunoSEQ multiplex PCR; TCRdb's copy has only in-frame clones and leaves some out. The sample carries about 22,000 clones, about 71% recorded once. Rectal tissue came from one to two pinch biopsies taken at colonoscopy. Ulcerative colitis patients received no immunosuppressive medication before the diagnostic colonoscopy. The sequenced sample consisted of gut tissue. The sequence was collected from a boy younger than 18 with severe ulcerative colitis.

As DNA, the CDR3 is TGCGCCAGCAGCTCGGGACAGGGGACCTATGGCTACACCTTC. Protein sequence: CASSSGQGTYGYTF. The rearrangement joins TRBV5-1 to TRBJ1-2, with TRBD1 matching over 10 bases. Germline V gives CDR1 SGHRS, CDR2 YFSETQ. V dropped 3 bases and J dropped 4; count of bases not matched to a gene: 3. This CDR3 has 14 residues.